The sample holds one count of the clone carrying this T cell receptor (beta chain). Assay: immunoSEQ multiplex PCR; the TCRdb copy retains only in-frame clones and omits some. The table shows tens of thousands of clones, with 80% to 95% occurring only once. These data belong to a study of T cell changes during pregnancy in multiple sclerosis. The V end was cut by 10 bases, the J end by 3 bases, with 4 bases between. The germline V gene has CDR1 MNHNS and CDR2 SASEGT. The CDR3 consists of 9 residues. The gene calls are TRBV6-1 and TRBJ2-7; D is ambiguous. This sequence originates from a female donor with multiple sclerosis, enrolled in a pregnancy study. The sample in question was peripheral blood, obtained in the first trimester of pregnancy. CDR3 loop: CATHYEQYF. In DNA form, the CDR3 reads TGTGCCACCCACTACGAGCAGTACTTC.